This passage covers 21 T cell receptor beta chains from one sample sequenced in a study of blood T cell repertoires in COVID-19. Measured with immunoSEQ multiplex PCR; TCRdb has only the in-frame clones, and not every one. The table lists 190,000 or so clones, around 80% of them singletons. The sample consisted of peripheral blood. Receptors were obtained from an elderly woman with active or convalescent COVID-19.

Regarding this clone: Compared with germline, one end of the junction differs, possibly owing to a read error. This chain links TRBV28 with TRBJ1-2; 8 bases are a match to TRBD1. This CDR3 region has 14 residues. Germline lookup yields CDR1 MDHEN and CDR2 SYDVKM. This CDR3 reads CASSLWAGGGGYTF. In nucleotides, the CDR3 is TGTGCCAGCAGCTTATGGGCAGGGGGCGGGGGCTACACCTTC.

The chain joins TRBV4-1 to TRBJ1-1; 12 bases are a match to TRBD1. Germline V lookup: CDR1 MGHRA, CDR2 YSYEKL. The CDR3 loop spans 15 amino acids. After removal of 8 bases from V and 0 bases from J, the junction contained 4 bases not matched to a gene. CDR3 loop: CASGGTGGLNTEAFF. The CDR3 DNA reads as TGCGCCAGCGGAGGGACAGGGGGCCTGAACACTGAAGCTTTCTTT.

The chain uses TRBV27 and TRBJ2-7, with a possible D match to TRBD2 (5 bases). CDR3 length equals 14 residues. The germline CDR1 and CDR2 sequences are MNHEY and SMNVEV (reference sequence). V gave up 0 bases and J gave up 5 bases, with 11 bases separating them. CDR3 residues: CASSLSGVGNEQYF. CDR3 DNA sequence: TGTGCCAGCAGTTTATCCGGGGTGGGGAACGAGCAGTACTTC.

CDR3 coding DNA: TGTGCCAGCAGCCCGGGGGTCGGGGCCTCCTACGAGCAGTACTTC. Amino acid sequence: CASSPGVGASYEQYF. V usage is TRBV5-6 and J usage is TRBJ2-7, with D perhaps matching TRBD2 (6 bases). The CDR3 spans 15 residues. Per germline, CDR1 SGHDT and CDR2 YYEEEE. Between the trimmed V and J ends, which lost 4 bases and 0 bases, there was a span of 14 bases. The whole variable domain, filled in from reference TRBV5-6 and TRBJ2-7, reads DAGVTQSPTHLIKTRGQQVTLRCSPKSGHDTVSWYQQALGQGPQFIFQYYEEEERQRGNFPDRFSGHQFPNYSSELNVNALLLGDSALYLCASSPGVGASYEQYFGPGTRLTVT.

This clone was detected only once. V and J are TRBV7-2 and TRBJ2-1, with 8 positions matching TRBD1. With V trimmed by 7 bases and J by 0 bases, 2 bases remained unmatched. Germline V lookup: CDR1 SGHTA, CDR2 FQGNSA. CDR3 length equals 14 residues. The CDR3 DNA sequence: TGTGCCAGCAAACAGGGGGGCTCCTACAATGAGCAGTTCTTC. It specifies CASKQGGSYNEQFF. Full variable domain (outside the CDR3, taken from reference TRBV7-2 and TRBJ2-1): GAGVSQSPSNKVTEKGKDVELRCDPISGHTALYWYRQSLGQGLEFLIYFQGNSAPDKSGLPSDRFSAERTGGSVSTLTIQRTQQEDSAVYLCASKQGGSYNEQFFGPGTRLTVL.

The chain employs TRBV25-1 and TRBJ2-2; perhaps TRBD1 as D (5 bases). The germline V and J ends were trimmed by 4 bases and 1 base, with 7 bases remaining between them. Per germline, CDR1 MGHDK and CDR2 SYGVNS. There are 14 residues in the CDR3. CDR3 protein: CASSVGQNTGELFF. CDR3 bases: TGTGCCAGCAGTGTCGGACAGAACACCGGGGAGCTGTTTTTT.

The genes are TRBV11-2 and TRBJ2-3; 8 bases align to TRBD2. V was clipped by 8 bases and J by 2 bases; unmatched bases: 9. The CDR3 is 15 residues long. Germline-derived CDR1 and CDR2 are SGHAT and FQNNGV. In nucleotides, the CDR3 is TGTGCCAGCGAAGTTTCTAGCGGGTACACAGATACGCAGTATTTT. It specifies CASEVSSGYTDTQYF.

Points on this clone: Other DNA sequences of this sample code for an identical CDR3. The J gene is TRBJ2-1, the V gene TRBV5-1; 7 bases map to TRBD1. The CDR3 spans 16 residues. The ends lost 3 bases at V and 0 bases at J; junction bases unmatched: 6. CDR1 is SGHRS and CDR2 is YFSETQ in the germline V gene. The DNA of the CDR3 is TGCGCCAGCAGCTCTACGGCAGGGGGCTCCTACAATGAGCAGTTCTTC. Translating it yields CASSSTAGGSYNEQFF. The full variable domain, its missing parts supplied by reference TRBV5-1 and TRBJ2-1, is KAGVTQTPRYLIKTRGQQVTLSCSPISGHRSVSWYQQTPGQGLQFLFEYFSETQRNKGNFPGRFSGRQFSNSRSEMNVSTLELGDSALYLCASSSTAGGSYNEQFFGPGTRLTVL.

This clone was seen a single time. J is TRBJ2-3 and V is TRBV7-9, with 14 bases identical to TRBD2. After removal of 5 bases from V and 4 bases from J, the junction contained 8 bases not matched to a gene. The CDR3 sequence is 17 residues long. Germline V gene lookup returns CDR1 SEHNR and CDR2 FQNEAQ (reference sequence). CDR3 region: CASSPQGLAGDPDTQYF. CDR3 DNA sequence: TGTGCCAGCAGCCCACAGGGACTAGCGGGGGATCCAGATACGCAGTATTTT.

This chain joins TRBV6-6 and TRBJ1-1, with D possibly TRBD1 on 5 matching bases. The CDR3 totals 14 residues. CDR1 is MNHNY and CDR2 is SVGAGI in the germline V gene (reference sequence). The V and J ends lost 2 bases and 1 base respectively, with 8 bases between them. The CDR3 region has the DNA TGTGCCAGCAGTTACGGGGGGACGAACACTGAAGCTTTCTTT. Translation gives CASSYGGTNTEAFF.

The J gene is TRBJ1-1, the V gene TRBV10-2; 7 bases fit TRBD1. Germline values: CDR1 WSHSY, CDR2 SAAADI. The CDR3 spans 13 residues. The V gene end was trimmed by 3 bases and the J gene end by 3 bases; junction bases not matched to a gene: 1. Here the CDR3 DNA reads TGCGCCAGCAGTGATCAGGGGGACACTGAAGCTTTCTTT. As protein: CASSDQGDTEAFF.

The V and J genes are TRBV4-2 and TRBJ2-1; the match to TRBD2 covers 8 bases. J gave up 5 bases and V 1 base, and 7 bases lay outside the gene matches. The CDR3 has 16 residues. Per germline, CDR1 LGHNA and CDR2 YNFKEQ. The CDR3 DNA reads TGTGCCAGCAGCCAAGTCCGGGGGGGCCGGGACAATGAGCAGTTCTTC. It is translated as CASSQVRGGRDNEQFF.

For the CDR3, the DNA is TGTGCCAGCAGCGGAACTAGCGGGGGGGCTGGCGAGCAGTACTTC. Protein product: CASSGTSGGAGEQYF. The chain carries TRBV9 and TRBJ2-7; 13 bases are a match to TRBD2. The CDR3 totals 15 residues. V lost 3 bases and J lost 6; bases outside the gene matches: 6. CDR1 is SGDLS, CDR2 YYNGEE, per germline.

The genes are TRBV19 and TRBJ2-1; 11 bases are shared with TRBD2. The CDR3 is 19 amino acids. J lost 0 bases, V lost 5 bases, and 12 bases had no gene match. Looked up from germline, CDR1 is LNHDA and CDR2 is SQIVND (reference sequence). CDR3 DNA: TGTGCCAGTAGTCCCATTCGGACTAGCGGGTTAAGCTCCTACAATGAGCAGTTCTTC. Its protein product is CASSPIRTSGLSSYNEQFF.

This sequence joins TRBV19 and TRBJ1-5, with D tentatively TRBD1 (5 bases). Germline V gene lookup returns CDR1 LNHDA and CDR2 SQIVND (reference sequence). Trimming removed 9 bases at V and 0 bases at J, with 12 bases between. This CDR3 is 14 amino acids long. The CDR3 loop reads CASRTTVSNQPQHF. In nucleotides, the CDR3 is TGTGCCAGCAGAACGACAGTTAGCAATCAGCCCCAGCATTTT.

As DNA, the CDR3 is TGTGCCAGCAGTTTCGGACAGTACTACGAGCAGTACTTC. It translates to CASSFGQYYEQYF. This chain connects TRBV12-3 or TRBV12-4 to TRBJ2-7, with TRBD1 as a possible D gene (6 bases). The length of the CDR3 is 13 residues. V was shortened by 3 bases and J by 3 bases, with 9 bases between the two germline ends.

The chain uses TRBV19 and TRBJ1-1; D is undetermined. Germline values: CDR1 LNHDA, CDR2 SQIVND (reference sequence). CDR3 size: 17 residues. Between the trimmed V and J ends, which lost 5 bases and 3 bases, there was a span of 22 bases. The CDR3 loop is CASSPLTTFTEHTEAFF. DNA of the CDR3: TGTGCCAGTAGTCCCCTCACGACTTTTACGGAGCACACTGAAGCTTTCTTT.

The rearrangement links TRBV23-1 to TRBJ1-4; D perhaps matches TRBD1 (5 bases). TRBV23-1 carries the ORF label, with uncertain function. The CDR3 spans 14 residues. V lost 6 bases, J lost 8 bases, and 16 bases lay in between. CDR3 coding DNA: TGCGCCAGCAGGATGACAGACAAGGCGGAAAAACTGTTTTTT. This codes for CASRMTDKAEKLFF.

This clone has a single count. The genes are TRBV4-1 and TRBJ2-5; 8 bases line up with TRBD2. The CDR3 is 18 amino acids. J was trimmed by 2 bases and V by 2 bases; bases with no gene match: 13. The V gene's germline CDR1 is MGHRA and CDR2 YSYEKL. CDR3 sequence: CASSQLREGGGTQETQYF. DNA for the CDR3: TGCGCCAGCAGCCAATTAAGGGAGGGCGGGGGGACGCAAGAGACCCAGTACTTC.

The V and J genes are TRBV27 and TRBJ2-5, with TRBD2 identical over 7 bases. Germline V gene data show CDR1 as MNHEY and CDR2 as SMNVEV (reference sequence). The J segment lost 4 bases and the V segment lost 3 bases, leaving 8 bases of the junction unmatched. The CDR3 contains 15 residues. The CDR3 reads CASSFAGTKSETQYF. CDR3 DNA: TGTGCCAGCAGTTTTGCCGGGACTAAATCAGAGACCCAGTACTTC.

The CDR3 reads CASSLGGSTYEQYF. CDR3 in DNA: TGTGCCAGCAGCTTAGGAGGGTCGACCTACGAGCAGTACTTC. V usage is TRBV11-2 and J usage is TRBJ2-7, with D possibly matching TRBD2 (5 bases). The CDR3 is 14 amino acids. The germline CDR1 and CDR2 sequences are SGHAT and FQNNGV. The V and J ends lost 1 base and 2 bases respectively, with 9 bases between them.